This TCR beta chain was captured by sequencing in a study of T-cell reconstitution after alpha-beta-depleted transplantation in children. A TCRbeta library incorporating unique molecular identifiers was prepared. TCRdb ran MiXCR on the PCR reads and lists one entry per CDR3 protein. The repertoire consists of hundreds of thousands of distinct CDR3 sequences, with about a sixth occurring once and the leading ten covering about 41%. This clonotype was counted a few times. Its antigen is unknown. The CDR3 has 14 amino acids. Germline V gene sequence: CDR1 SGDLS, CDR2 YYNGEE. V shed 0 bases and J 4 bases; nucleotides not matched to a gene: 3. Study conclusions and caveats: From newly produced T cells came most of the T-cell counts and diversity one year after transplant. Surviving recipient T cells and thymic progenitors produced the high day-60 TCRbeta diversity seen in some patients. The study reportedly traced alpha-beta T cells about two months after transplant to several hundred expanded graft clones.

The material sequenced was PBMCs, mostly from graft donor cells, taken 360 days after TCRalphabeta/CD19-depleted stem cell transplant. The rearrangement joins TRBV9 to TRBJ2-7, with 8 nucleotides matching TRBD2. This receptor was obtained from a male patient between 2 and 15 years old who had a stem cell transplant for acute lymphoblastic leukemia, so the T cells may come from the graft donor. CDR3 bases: TGTGCCAGCAGCGTAGCGGGGGGGGAGTACGAGCAGTACTTC. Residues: CASSVAGGEYEQYF.